Following are 18 T cell receptor beta chains from one sample sequenced in a study of blood T cell repertoires in COVID-19. The assay was immunoSEQ multiplex PCR, and TCRdb's table has in-frame clones only and misses some. Among about 310,000 clones listed, around 90% were seen once. The specimen was PBMCs or T cells enriched from blood (not recorded which). These receptor sequences come from a man in his fifties or sixties who had recovered from COVID-19.

The chain joins TRBV2 to TRBJ2-7; 7 nucleotides line up with TRBD2. The germline CDR1 and CDR2 sequences are SNHLY and FYNNEI. J gave up 4 bases and V 8 bases, and 5 bases lay outside the gene matches. This CDR3 comprises 12 residues. Here the CDR3 reads CASGGGTYEQYF. Here the CDR3 DNA reads TGTGCCAGCGGGGGGGGTACATACGAGCAGTACTTC.

V usage is TRBV27 and J usage is TRBJ1-5; D not certain. The V end lost 6 bases, the J end lost 2 bases, and 11 bases lay between the germline ends. Germline V gene lookup returns CDR1 MNHEY and CDR2 SMNVEV (reference sequence). This CDR3 comprises 14 residues. The CDR3: CASSPGNGNQPQHF. DNA of the CDR3: TGTGCCAGCAGCCCGGGGAATGGCAATCAGCCCCAGCATTTT.

The CDR3, as DNA: TGTGCCAGCAGTTTACGTAGGACAGTAGTTCAGCCCCAGCATTTT. Translation: CASSLRRTVVQPQHF. This chain joins TRBV28 and TRBJ1-5; weak D call: TRBD1 (6 bases). The CDR3 totals 15 residues. V gave up 2 bases and J gave up 6 bases, with 14 bases separating them. Looked up from germline, CDR1 is MDHEN and CDR2 is SYDVKM.

The chain links TRBV19 to TRBJ2-5; no reliable D call. The CDR3 is 14 residues long. Per germline, CDR1 LNHDA and CDR2 SQIVND (reference sequence). V was pared by 3 bases and J by 1 base, with 9 bases between. CDR3 amino acids: CASSMQLIQETQYF. The CDR3 DNA is TGTGCCAGTAGTATGCAACTAATCCAAGAGACCCAGTACTTC.

The J gene is TRBJ2-4, the V gene TRBV9; the D gene is possibly TRBD2 (6 bases). Trimming cost V 4 bases and J 8 bases, with 16 bases left between them. This CDR3 is 14 amino acids long. Germline CDR1 SGDLS, CDR2 YYNGEE. The CDR3 loop is CASSPGAGRDIQYF. CDR3 bases: TGTGCCAGCAGCCCTGGGGCGGGGCGGGACATTCAGTACTTC.

This chain links TRBV10-1 with TRBJ2-3, with TRBD2 matching 11 bases. This CDR3 has 15 residues. Germline loops: CDR1 WNHNN, CDR2 SYGVQD (reference sequence). With V trimmed by 4 bases and J by 4 bases, 4 bases remained unmatched. The CDR3 coding sequence is TGCGCCAGCAGTGTGGGACTAGCGGTATCAGATACGCAGTATTTT. Amino acid sequence: CASSVGLAVSDTQYF.

The rearrangement joins TRBV3-1 (or the pseudogene TRBV3-2) to TRBJ2-2; 10 bases agree with TRBD2. Trimming at V came to 4 bases and at J to 6 bases, leaving 14 bases not matched to a gene. The germline gives CDR1 LGHDT, CDR2 YNNKEL (reference sequence). This CDR3 is built from 18 residues. CDR3 in DNA: TGTGCCAGCAGCCTTCGAAATCTAGCGGGAGCGCCCTCCGGGGAGCTGTTTTTT. Encoded protein: CASSLRNLAGAPSGELFF.

The rearrangement links TRBV28 to TRBJ2-7; weak D call: TRBD1 (6 bases). Per germline, CDR1 MDHEN and CDR2 SYDVKM. The CDR3 spans 15 residues. Between the trimmed V and J ends, which lost 3 bases and 2 bases, there was a span of 14 bases. The CDR3 sequence: CASSLAGTWAYEQYF. In DNA form, the CDR3 reads TGTGCCAGCAGTTTGGCCGGGACATGGGCCTACGAGCAGTACTTC.

The CDR3 protein is CASSSGQGEQETQYF. CDR3 nucleotides: TGTGCCAGCAGCTCCGGACAGGGGGAGCAAGAGACCCAGTACTTC. The chain uses TRBV11-1 and TRBJ2-5; 10 bases map to TRBD1. This CDR3 has 15 residues. Unmatched junction bases numbered 4, after V lost 4 bases and J lost 2 bases. Per the germline V gene, CDR1 is SGHAT and CDR2 is FQDESV (reference sequence).

This rearrangement joins TRBV2 to TRBJ1-2, with a weak D call TRBD1 (6 bases). The ends were cut back, 4 bases at V and 7 bases at J, with 16 bases in the middle. The CDR3 consists of 14 residues. CDR1 SNHLY and CDR2 FYNNEI come from the germline V gene. CDR3 sequence reads: CASSVAGAMGGYTF. The CDR3 nucleotides are TGTGCCAGCAGTGTTGCAGGGGCCATGGGTGGCTACACCTTC.

V is TRBV4-3 and J is TRBJ2-7, with 9 bases matching TRBD2. J gave up 2 bases and V 8 bases, and 7 bases lay outside the gene matches. CDR1 is LGHNA, CDR2 YSLEER, per germline. The CDR3 has 14 amino acids. This chain's CDR3 is CASAWASGTYEQYF. The DNA of the CDR3 is TGCGCCAGCGCGTGGGCTAGCGGGACCTACGAGCAGTACTTC.

The chain uses TRBV3-1 (or the pseudogene TRBV3-2) and TRBJ2-3, with 12 positions matching TRBD2. There are 16 residues in the CDR3. Losses at the gene ends were 6 bases for V and 1 base for J; bases not matched to a gene: 5. CDR1 and CDR2 from the germline V gene are LGHDT and YNNKEL (reference sequence). CDR3 residues: CASSRLAGVGTDTQYF. CDR3 in DNA: TGTGCCAGCAGTCGACTAGCGGGGGTAGGCACAGATACGCAGTATTTT.

V and J are TRBV9 and TRBJ2-7; TRBD2 is a possible D gene (5 bases). In germline, CDR1 is SGDLS, CDR2 YYNGEE. The CDR3 spans 15 residues. The V gene lost 4 bases and the J gene lost 0 bases, with 14 bases spanning the gap. The CDR3 region has the DNA TGTGCCAGCAGCCCGCAAGGGAGCCCCTCCTACGAGCAGTACTTC. Amino acids: CASSPQGSPSYEQYF.

The chain carries TRBV7-2 and TRBJ1-4; D is ambiguous. The CDR3 contains 17 residues. In germline, CDR1 is SGHTA, CDR2 FQGNSA. Trimming removed 1 base at V and 0 bases at J, with 12 bases between. The CDR3 DNA sequence: TGTGCCAGCAGCTTAGGTCGGGTGATCGCAACTAATGAAAAACTGTTTTTT. Translated: CASSLGRVIATNEKLFF.

The genes are TRBV27 and TRBJ2-7; D perhaps matches TRBD1 (6 bases). Germline V gene lookup returns CDR1 MNHEY and CDR2 SMNVEV (reference sequence). The CDR3 contains 15 residues. Deletions cut 0 bases from V and 0 bases from J, with 9 bases between. The DNA of the CDR3 is TGTGCCAGCAGTTTATCGGGGGCGGTCTCCTACGAGCAGTACTTC. This gives the protein CASSLSGAVSYEQYF.

V gene TRBV10-3 combines with J gene TRBJ2-1; 10 bases line up with TRBD2. V was pared by 0 bases and J by 1 base, with 3 bases of the junction left unmatched. Germline V lookup: CDR1 ENHRY, CDR2 SYGVKD. The CDR3 extends over 17 amino acids. The CDR3 region has the DNA TGTGCCATCAGTGAGTCTAGCGGGAGGTCGTCCTACAATGAGCAGTTCTTC. Protein product: CAISESSGRSSYNEQFF.

V gene TRBV19 combines with J gene TRBJ1-5, with D possibly TRBD1 on 5 matching bases. Germline V gene data show CDR1 as LNHDA and CDR2 as SQIVND (reference sequence). V gave up 9 bases and J gave up 0 bases, with 12 bases separating them. CDR3 length: 14 amino acids. The chain's CDR3 is CASSDIYSNQPQHF. DNA for the CDR3: TGTGCCAGCTCGGACATATATAGCAATCAGCCCCAGCATTTT.

The V and J genes are TRBV7-9 and TRBJ2-7; TRBD1 matches at 7 bases. The CDR3 totals 12 residues. CDR1 SEHNR and CDR2 FQNEAQ come from the germline V gene (reference sequence). The ends lost 5 bases at V and 3 bases at J; junction bases unmatched: 1. The CDR3: CASSAGGYEQYF. The CDR3 DNA sequence: TGTGCCAGCAGCGCAGGGGGCTACGAGCAGTACTTC.